The clone carrying this TCR beta chain was seen only a few times. Its cognate antigen is unknown. Unique molecular identifier tags were affixed to discrete cDNA molecules. TCRdb independently ran MiXCR on the 5' RACE reads; one entry per CDR3 protein. Altogether 100,000 to 140,000 distinct CDR3 sequences are present, more than 9.5% being singletons, with the ten largest covering 7.6%. These data are taken from a study of early T cells in non-severe SARS-CoV-2 infection. Overall study: The study sequenced bulk RNA from unsorted whole blood, with chains unpaired.

The CDR3 extends over 11 amino acids. Germline values: CDR1 MDHEN, CDR2 SYDVKM. V shed 4 bases and J shed 6 bases, with 6 bases lying between them. Whole-study results and caveats: Matching with VDJdb favored anti-spike CD8 responses (missing private and CD4 specificities).

The receptor was derived from an adult who was a healthcare worker with PCR-confirmed SARS-CoV-2 infection or an uninfected control (not recorded which). The sample consisted of whole blood. The rearrangement links TRBV28 to TRBJ1-1; D is uncertain. CDR3 DNA: TGTGCCAGCAGTTCCCCGGCTGAAGCTTTCTTT. It is translated as CASSSPAEAFF. Together with reference TRBV28 and TRBJ1-1, the CDR3 gives the full variable domain: DVKVTQSSRYLVKRTGEKVFLECVQDMDHENMFWYRQDPGLGLRLIYFSYDVKMKEKGDIPEGYSVSREKKERFSLILESASTNQTSMYLCASSSPAEAFFGQGTRLTVV.